Shown below are 24 T cell receptor beta chains from a single sample sequenced in a study of blood T cells in healthy people across ages. It was with a sample-barcoded 5' primer and a J-beta primer mix that a second PCR of about 7 to 12 cycles was run. TCRdb recomputed calls from the 5' RACE reads with MiXCR, one row per CDR3 protein. The sample lists about 640,000 distinct CDR3 sequences; under 30% were seen once. The source material was blood. The receptors derive from a woman older than 75 in good health.

This clonotype has only a few counts. The V call is TRBV5-1, the J call TRBJ2-2; 7 nucleotides match TRBD1. Germline V lookup: CDR1 SGHRS, CDR2 YFSETQ. V shed 5 bases, J shed 4 bases, and the junction held 2 bases outside the gene matches. The CDR3 has 13 residues. The CDR3 spells CASRTGATGELFF. The DNA for the CDR3 is TGCGCCAGCAGAACAGGGGCCACCGGGGAGCTGTTTTTT.

This clonotype was observed many times. CDR3 sequence reads: CASSLPGHSTDTQYF. CDR3 nucleotides: TGTGCCAGCAGCTTACCGGGACATAGCACAGATACGCAGTATTTT. The chain is built from TRBV28 and TRBJ2-3, with D possibly being TRBD1 (6 bases). V lost 6 bases, J lost 0 bases, and 13 bases lay in between. Germline V gene data show CDR1 as MDHEN and CDR2 as SYDVKM. This CDR3 is built from 15 residues.

Points on this clonotype: One base away lies a much larger clone, so this may be a sequencing read error. The chain recombines TRBV7-6 with TRBJ1-2; tentative D call: TRBD1 (6 bases). V lost 4 bases to trimming and J lost 2 bases, with 11 bases between them. The germline V gene has CDR1 SGHVS and CDR2 FNYEAQ. The CDR3 runs to 14 residues. The CDR3 protein is CASSWTDRNYGYTF. CDR3 coding DNA: TGTGCCAGCAGCTGGACGGACAGAAACTATGGCTACACCTTC.

This clonotype was counted once. J is TRBJ2-3 and V is TRBV6-6, with 7 bases lining up with TRBD1. This CDR3 has 14 residues. The germline CDR1 and CDR2 sequences are MNHNY and SVGAGI (reference sequence). Trimming took 7 bases from V and 0 from J; bases not matched to a gene: 4. The CDR3 DNA follows: TGTGCCAGCACACAGACAGGGAGCACAGATACGCAGTATTTT. This translates into CASTQTGSTDTQYF.

This chain uses TRBV20-1 with TRBJ2-1, with 8 positions matching TRBD1. Germline-derived CDR1 and CDR2 are DFQATT and SNEGSKA (reference sequence). The CDR3 is 14 amino acids. Trimming took 5 bases from V and 2 from J; bases not matched to a gene: 5. The CDR3 nucleotides are TGCAGTGCTTCGGACAGGGTAACCTACAATGAGCAGTTCTTC. This translates into CSASDRVTYNEQFF.

This clonotype was observed at least ten times. The V and J genes are TRBV6-1 and TRBJ1-2, with D uncertain. The CDR3 length is 15 residues. V was clipped by 3 bases and J by 5 bases, with 16 bases between them. Germline V gene data show CDR1 as MNHNS and CDR2 as SASEGT. The CDR3 here is CASSDSTGPEYGYTF. Written as DNA, the CDR3 is TGTGCCAGCAGTGACTCAACCGGGCCGGAGTATGGCTACACCTTC.

There are many counts of this clonotype. This chain connects TRBV9 to TRBJ1-1; 7 bases fit TRBD1. The CDR3 length is 13 residues. Germline V CDR1 and CDR2: SGDLS, YYNGEE. The V and J ends lost 0 bases and 4 bases, in that order; junction bases with no gene match: 0. The CDR3 sequence is CASSVDRGTEAFF. In nucleotides, the CDR3 is TGTGCCAGCAGCGTAGACAGGGGCACTGAAGCTTTCTTT. The full variable domain, in which reference TRBV9 and TRBJ1-1 provide the parts outside the CDR3, is DSGVTQTPKHLITATGQRVTLRCSPRSGDLSVYWYQQSLDQGLQFLIQYYNGEERAKGNILERFSAQQFPDLHSELNLSSLELGDSALYFCASSVDRGTEAFFGQGTRLTVV.

Points on this clonotype: A read error may be the cause here, since a much bigger clone is one base away. As the CDR3 is not closed by the conserved phenylalanine or tryptophan, this likely results from a read error. The genes are TRBV6-1 and TRBJ2-3; the D is unclear. V was shortened by 2 bases and J by 0 bases, with 6 bases between the two germline ends. Germline V gene data show CDR1 as MNHNS and CDR2 as SASEGT. The CDR3 runs to 14 residues. CDR3 region: CASSEYVSTDTQYL. CDR3 in DNA: TGTGCCAGCAGTGAATATGTGAGCACAGATACGCAGTATTTG.

This clonotype was detected ten times or more. This chain links TRBV7-2 with TRBJ2-3, with D possibly TRBD2 on 6 matching bases. Germline V lookup: CDR1 SGHTA, CDR2 FQGNSA. The ends were cut back, 1 base at V and 7 bases at J, with 18 bases in the middle. The CDR3 sequence is 16 residues long. CDR3 sequence reads: CASSLGASASSNTQYF. CDR3 coding DNA: TGTGCCAGCAGCTTAGGGGCTAGCGCTTCCTCAAATACGCAGTATTTT.

The table lists this clonotype with many counts. The chain combines TRBV12-3 or TRBV12-4 with TRBJ2-5, with D perhaps being TRBD1 or TRBD2 (5 bases each). The CDR3 has 15 amino acids. V gave up 5 bases and J gave up 3 bases, with 16 bases separating them. CDR3 region: CASSPRGTLKETQYF. The DNA for the CDR3 is TGTGCCAGCAGTCCCCGAGGGACCTTAAAAGAGACCCAGTACTTC.

This clonotype was found many times. The chain has TRBV6-2 or TRBV6-3 and TRBJ1-2; D perhaps matches TRBD1 (5 bases). The CDR3 consists of 14 residues. Germline V lookup: CDR1 MNHEY, CDR2 SVGEGT. With 2 bases removed from V and 6 bases from J, the gap between germline ends came to 13 bases. The CDR3 here is CASSYADIRNGYTF. For the CDR3, the DNA is TGTGCCAGCAGTTACGCGGACATTCGAAATGGCTACACCTTC.

This clonotype showed up many times. This chain uses TRBV6-1 with TRBJ2-3; unclear D gene. This CDR3 has 16 residues. V shed 4 bases and J shed 0 bases, with 14 bases lying between them. CDR1 and CDR2 from the germline V gene are MNHNS and SASEGT. The CDR3, as DNA: TGTGCCAGCAGTGGAAGGGCAGCGTCTAGCACAGATACGCAGTATTTT. It is translated as CASSGRAASSTDTQYF.

The chain is built from TRBV7-7 and TRBJ2-1; D gene unclear. This CDR3 has 14 residues. Germline CDR1 SSHAT, CDR2 FNYEAQ (reference sequence). Between the trimmed V and J ends, which lost 5 bases and 7 bases, there was a span of 15 bases. In DNA form, the CDR3 reads TGTGCCAGCAGCCCCGGAAGGGCCTCAAATGAGCAGTTCTTC. Translation: CASSPGRASNEQFF.

The rearrangement uses TRBV6-5 and TRBJ1-1; D is perhaps TRBD1 (5 bases). V was trimmed by 2 bases and J by 5 bases, leaving 15 bases between them. Per the germline V gene, CDR1 is MNHEY and CDR2 is SVGAGI. This CDR3 comprises 15 residues. In nucleotides, the CDR3 is TGTGCCAGCAGTTACGACGGGACCCCCAGGACTGAAGCTTTCTTT. It specifies CASSYDGTPRTEAFF.

This clonotype was seen more than once but under ten times. A read error is possible here, since a much larger clone lies one base away. The chain carries TRBV2 and TRBJ2-3; D is uncertain. V was shortened by 6 bases and J by 0 bases, with 13 bases between the two germline ends. Germline V gene sequence: CDR1 SNHLY, CDR2 FYNNEI. The CDR3 is 15 residues long. The CDR3 spells CASRATPKSTDTQYF. The CDR3 DNA reads TGTGCCAGCAGAGCCACTCCCAAAAGCACAGATACGCAGTATTTT.

This clonotype rates as medium-sized. The rearrangement joins TRBV4-2 to TRBJ2-7; D is ambiguous. V was shortened by 5 bases and J by 2 bases, with 7 bases between the two germline ends. Per germline, CDR1 LGHNA and CDR2 YNFKEQ. This CDR3 comprises 12 residues. DNA of the CDR3: TGTGCCAGCAGCAGGACCCCCTACGAGCAGTACTTC. Protein: CASSRTPYEQYF.

V and J are TRBV24-1 and TRBJ1-2, with D unclear. The CDR3 runs 8 residues. V was shortened by 11 bases and J by 12 bases, with 9 bases between the two germline ends. The V gene's germline CDR1 is KGHDR and CDR2 SFDVKD. The CDR3 sequence: CAINVHTF. CDR3 sequence (DNA): TGTGCCATCAACGTTCACACCTTC.

DNA of the CDR3: TGTGCCAGCAGCGCCGCCGCGGGGTCGCGGGTCCACAATGAGCAGTACTTC. As protein: CASSAAAGSRVHNEQYF. The V gene is TRBV5-4, the J gene TRBJ2-7; tentative D call: TRBD2 (6 bases). The CDR3 has 17 residues. CDR1 is SGHNT and CDR2 is YYREEE in the germline V gene (reference sequence). V lost 4 bases, J lost 7 bases, and 27 bases lay in between.

With regard to this clonotype: With a much larger clone just one base away, this may be a read error. The CDR3 region has the DNA TGTGCCAGCAGCTTAGAAGCGGGGGTCGCCACAGATACGCAGTATTTT. Translated, it gives CASSLEAGVATDTQYF. The chain employs TRBV11-2 and TRBJ2-3; 8 bases line up with TRBD2. CDR3 length: 16 residues. Germline CDR1 is SGHAT and CDR2 is FQNNGV. With V trimmed by 0 bases and J by 2 bases, 4 bases remained unmatched.

This clonotype was detected a few times. V gene TRBV5-4 combines with J gene TRBJ1-1; D ambiguous. CDR1 and CDR2 (germline): SGHNT, YYREEE (reference sequence). V lost 4 bases and J 6 bases, leaving 13 bases between the germline ends. The CDR3 extends over 13 amino acids. The CDR3 DNA reads TGTGCCAGCAGCCCACGCGGGTTGGCTGAAGCTTTCTTT. Protein product: CASSPRGLAEAFF.

Comment on this clonotype: A read error may explain this, as a much larger clone is one base away. This chain joins TRBV9 and TRBJ2-1; unclear D gene. Germline CDR1 SGDLS, CDR2 YYNGEE. The CDR3 loop spans 11 amino acids. For the CDR3, the DNA is TGTGCCGGCAGCGACCTCAATGAGCAGTTCTTC. It translates to CAGSDLNEQFF. Filled out from reference TRBV9 and TRBJ2-1, the complete variable domain reads DSGVTQTPKHLITATGQRVTLRCSPRSGDLSVYWYQQSLDQGLQFLIQYYNGEERAKGNILERFSAQQFPDLHSELNLSSLELGDSALYFCAGSDLNEQFFGPGTRLTVL.

This clonotype has at least ten counts. V and J are TRBV12-3 or TRBV12-4 and TRBJ2-1, with no clear D. The CDR3 is 13 residues long. V lost 2 bases to trimming and J lost 6 bases, with 8 bases between them. The CDR3 loop reads CASSLPSLNEQFF. The CDR3 DNA is TGTGCCAGCAGTTTACCCAGCCTCAATGAGCAGTTCTTC.

V usage is TRBV4-2 and J usage is TRBJ2-1, with D tentatively TRBD1 or TRBD2 (5 bases each). V was cut by 4 bases and J by 2 bases, with 18 bases left in between. Germline CDR1 reads LGHNA; CDR2 reads YNFKEQ. The length of the CDR3 is 17 residues. The CDR3 sequence: CASSRGTGTKAYNEQFF. In DNA, the CDR3 is TGTGCCAGCAGCCGGGGTACCGGGACGAAGGCCTACAATGAGCAGTTCTTC.

This clonotype was picked up many times. The chain links TRBV20-1 to TRBJ1-5; D gene ambiguous. The CDR3 has 15 residues. In germline, CDR1 is DFQATT, CDR2 SNEGSKA (reference sequence). Trimming shortened V by 3 bases and J by 2 bases, and 14 bases separated the two germline ends. The CDR3 bases are TGCAGTGCTAGCTTGTCCAGCGGACGCAATCAGCCCCAGCATTTT. Encoded protein: CSASLSSGRNQPQHF.